This entry features one T cell receptor beta chain sequence. Antigen specificity is unknown. Other DNA sequences in this specimen translate into the identical CDR3. The data stem from a study of shared clonotypes between healthy human individuals. CDR3 length equals 14 residues. CDR1 is MNHEY, CDR2 SVGAGI, per germline. After removal of 2 bases from V and 0 bases from J, the junction contained 0 bases not matched to a gene. An assay was performed, and its level was deep. The protocol was immunoSEQ multiplex PCR, while the TCRdb copy is restricted to in-frame clones and leaves out a portion. Here the sample spans approximately 400,000 clones, 96% being singletons. Study conclusions and caveats: Generally, naive subsets came out with larger estimated richness than memory subsets. Rarefaction showed that sequencing of sorted subsets was incomplete (despite large depth).

The specimen was memory CD8+ T cells sorted from blood. Stated subset: CD45RO+ cells pooled with CCR7-negative TemRA cells. The TCR sequence derives from a man aged 30-40 years in good health. The rearrangement links TRBV6-5 to TRBJ2-7, with 8 bases that match TRBD2. This chain's CDR3 is CASSYSGSSYEQYF. The DNA for the CDR3 is TGTGCCAGCAGTTACAGCGGGAGCTCCTACGAGCAGTACTTC.